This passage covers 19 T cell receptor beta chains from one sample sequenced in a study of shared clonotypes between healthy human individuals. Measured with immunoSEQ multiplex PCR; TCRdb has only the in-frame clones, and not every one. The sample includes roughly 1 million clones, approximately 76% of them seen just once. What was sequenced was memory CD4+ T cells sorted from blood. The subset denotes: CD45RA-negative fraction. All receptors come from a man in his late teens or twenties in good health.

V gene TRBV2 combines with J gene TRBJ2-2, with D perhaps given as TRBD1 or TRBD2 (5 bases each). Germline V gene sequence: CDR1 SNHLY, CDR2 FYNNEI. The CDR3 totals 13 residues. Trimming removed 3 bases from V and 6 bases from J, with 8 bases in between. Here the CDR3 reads CASSDVGAGELFF. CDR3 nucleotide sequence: TGTGCCAGCAGTGACGTGGGGGCCGGGGAGCTGTTTTTT. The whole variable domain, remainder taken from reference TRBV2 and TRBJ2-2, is EPEVTQTPSHQVTQMGQEVILRCVPISNHLYFYWYRQILGQKVEFLVSFYNNEISEKSEIFDDQFSVERPDGSNFTLKIRSTKLEDSAMYFCASSDVGAGELFFGEGSRLTVL.

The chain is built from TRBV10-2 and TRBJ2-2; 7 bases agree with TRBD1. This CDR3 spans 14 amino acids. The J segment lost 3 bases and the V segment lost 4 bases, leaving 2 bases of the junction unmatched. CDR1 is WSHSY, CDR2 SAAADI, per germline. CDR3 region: CASSVTGDTGELFF. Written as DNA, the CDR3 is TGCGCCAGCAGTGTTACAGGGGACACCGGGGAGCTGTTTTTT.

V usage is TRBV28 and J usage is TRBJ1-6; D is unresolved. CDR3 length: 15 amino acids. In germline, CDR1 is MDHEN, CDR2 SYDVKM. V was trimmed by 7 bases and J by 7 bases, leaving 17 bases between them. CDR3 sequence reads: CASTIPSPENSPLHF. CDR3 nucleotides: TGTGCCAGCACCATTCCTTCCCCGGAGAATTCACCCCTCCACTTT.

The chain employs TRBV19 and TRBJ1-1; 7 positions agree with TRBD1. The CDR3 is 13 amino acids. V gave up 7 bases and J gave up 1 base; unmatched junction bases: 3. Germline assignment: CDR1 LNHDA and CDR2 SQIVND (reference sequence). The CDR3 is CASTRQGNTEAFF. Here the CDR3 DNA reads TGTGCCAGTACGAGACAGGGGAACACTGAAGCTTTCTTT. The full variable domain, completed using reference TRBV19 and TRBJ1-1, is DGGITQSPKYLFRKEGQNVTLSCEQNLNHDAMYWYRQDPGQGLRLIYYSQIVNDFQKGDIAEGYSVSREKKESFPLTVTSAQKNPTAFYLCASTRQGNTEAFFGQGTRLTVV.

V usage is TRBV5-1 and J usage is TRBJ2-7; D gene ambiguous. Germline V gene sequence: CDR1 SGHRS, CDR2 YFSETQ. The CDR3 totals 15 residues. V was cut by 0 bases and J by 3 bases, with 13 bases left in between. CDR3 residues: CASSLASSQIYEQYF. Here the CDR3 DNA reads TGCGCCAGCAGCTTGGCTTCCTCACAGATCTACGAGCAGTACTTC. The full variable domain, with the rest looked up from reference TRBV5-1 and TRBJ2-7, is KAGVTQTPRYLIKTRGQQVTLSCSPISGHRSVSWYQQTPGQGLQFLFEYFSETQRNKGNFPGRFSGRQFSNSRSEMNVSTLELGDSALYLCASSLASSQIYEQYFGPGTRLTVT.

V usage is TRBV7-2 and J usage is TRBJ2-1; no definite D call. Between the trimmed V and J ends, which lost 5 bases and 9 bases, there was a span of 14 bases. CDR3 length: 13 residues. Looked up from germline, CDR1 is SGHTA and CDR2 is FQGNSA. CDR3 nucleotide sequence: TGTGCCAGCAGCGGTTATGGGGTACCTGAGCAGTTCTTC. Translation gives CASSGYGVPEQFF.

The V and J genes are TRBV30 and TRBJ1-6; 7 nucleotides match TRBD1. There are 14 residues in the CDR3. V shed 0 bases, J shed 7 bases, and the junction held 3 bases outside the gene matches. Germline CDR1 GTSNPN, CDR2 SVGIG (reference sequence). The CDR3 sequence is CAWSVRGENSPLHF. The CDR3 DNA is TGTGCCTGGAGTGTCAGGGGGGAAAATTCACCCCTCCACTTT.

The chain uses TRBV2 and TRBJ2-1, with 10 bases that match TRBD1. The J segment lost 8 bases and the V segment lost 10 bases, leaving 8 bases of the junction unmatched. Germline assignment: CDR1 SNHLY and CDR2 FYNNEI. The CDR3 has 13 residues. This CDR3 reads CATGGQGMDEQFF. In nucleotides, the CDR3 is TGTGCCACTGGGGGACAGGGGATGGATGAGCAGTTCTTC.

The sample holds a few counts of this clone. CDR3 DNA: TGTGCCAGCTCACCGTCGGGGCCACCGGGCGAGCAGTACTTC. Its protein is CASSPSGPPGEQYF. V and J are TRBV18 and TRBJ2-7, with D perhaps being TRBD1 or TRBD2 (5 bases each). This CDR3 has 14 amino acids. The V end lost 3 bases, the J end lost 6 bases, and 15 bases lay between the germline ends. The germline CDR1 and CDR2 sequences are KGHSH and LQKENI.

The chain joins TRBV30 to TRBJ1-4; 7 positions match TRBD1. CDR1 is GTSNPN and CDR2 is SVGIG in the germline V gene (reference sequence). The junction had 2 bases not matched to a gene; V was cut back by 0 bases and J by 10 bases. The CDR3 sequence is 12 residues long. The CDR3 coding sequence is TGTGCCTGGAGTGTACGACAGGGAAAACTGTTTTTT. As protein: CAWSVRQGKLFF.

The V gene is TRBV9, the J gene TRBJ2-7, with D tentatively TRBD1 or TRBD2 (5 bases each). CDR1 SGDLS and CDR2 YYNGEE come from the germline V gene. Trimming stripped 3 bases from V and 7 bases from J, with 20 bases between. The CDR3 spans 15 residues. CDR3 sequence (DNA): TGTGCCAGCAGCGCCCGGGACCAGACTCCGGGGGAGCAGTACTTC. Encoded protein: CASSARDQTPGEQYF.

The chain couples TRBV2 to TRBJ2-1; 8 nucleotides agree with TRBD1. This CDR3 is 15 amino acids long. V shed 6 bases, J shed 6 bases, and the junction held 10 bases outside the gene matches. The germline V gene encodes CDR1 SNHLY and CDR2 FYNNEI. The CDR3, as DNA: TGTGCCAGCAGCTCCCGGGACAGGATGGGCAATGAGCAGTTCTTC. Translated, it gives CASSSRDRMGNEQFF.

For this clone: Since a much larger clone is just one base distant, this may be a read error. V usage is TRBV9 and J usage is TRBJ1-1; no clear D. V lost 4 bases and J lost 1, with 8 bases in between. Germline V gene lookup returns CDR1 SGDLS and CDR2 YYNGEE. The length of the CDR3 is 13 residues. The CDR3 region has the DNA TGTGCCAGCAGCTTCGGGGAGAACACTGAAGCTTTCTTT. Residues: CASSFGENTEAFF.

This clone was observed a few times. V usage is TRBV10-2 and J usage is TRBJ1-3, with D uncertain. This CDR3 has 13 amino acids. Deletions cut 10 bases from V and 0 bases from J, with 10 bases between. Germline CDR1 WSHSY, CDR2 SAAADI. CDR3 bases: TGCGCCACTAAACCGGCCTCTGGAAACACCATATATTTT. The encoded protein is CATKPASGNTIYF.

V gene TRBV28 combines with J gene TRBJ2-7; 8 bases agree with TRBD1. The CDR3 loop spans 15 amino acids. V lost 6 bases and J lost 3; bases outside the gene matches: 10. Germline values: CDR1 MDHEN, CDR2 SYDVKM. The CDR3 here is CASSSPFTGGYEQYF. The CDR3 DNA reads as TGTGCCAGCAGCTCCCCTTTCACAGGGGGCTACGAGCAGTACTTC.

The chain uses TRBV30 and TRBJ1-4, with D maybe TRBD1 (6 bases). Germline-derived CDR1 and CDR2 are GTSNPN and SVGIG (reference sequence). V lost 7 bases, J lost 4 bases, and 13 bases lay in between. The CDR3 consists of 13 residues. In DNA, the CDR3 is TGTGCCTCCGGGGGGGCCTTTAATGAAAAACTGTTTTTT. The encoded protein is CASGGAFNEKLFF.

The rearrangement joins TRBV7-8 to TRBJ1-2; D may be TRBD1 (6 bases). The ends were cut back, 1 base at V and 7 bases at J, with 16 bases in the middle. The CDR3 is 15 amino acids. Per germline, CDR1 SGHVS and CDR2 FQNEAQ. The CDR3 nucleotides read TGTGCCAGCAGCTTAGACAATAACAGGGTGGGTGGCTACACCTTC. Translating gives CASSLDNNRVGGYTF.

The CDR3 DNA sequence: TGCGCCAGCAGCATGACTAGCGGGGGGGATACGCAGTATTTT. This codes for CASSMTSGGDTQYF. The rearrangement joins TRBV5-1 to TRBJ2-3; 13 nucleotides agree with TRBD2. Germline V gives CDR1 SGHRS, CDR2 YFSETQ. Trimming removed 4 bases from V and 6 bases from J; junction bases left unmatched: 2. The CDR3 contains 14 residues.

The CDR3 DNA reads as TGTGCCAGCAGCTGGGCCGGGAATGAGCAGTTCTTC. Its translation: CASSWAGNEQFF. This sequence joins TRBV5-4 and TRBJ2-1, with unresolved D. The germline V and J ends were trimmed by 3 bases and 7 bases, with 8 bases remaining between them. The germline V gene encodes CDR1 SGHNT and CDR2 YYREEE (reference sequence). This CDR3 has 12 amino acids. Drawing the rest from reference TRBV5-4 and TRBJ2-1, the complete variable domain is ETGVTQSPTHLIKTRGQQVTLRCSSQSGHNTVSWYQQALGQGPQFIFQYYREEENGRGNFPPRFSGLQFPNYSSELNVNALELDDSALYLCASSWAGNEQFFGPGTRLTVL.